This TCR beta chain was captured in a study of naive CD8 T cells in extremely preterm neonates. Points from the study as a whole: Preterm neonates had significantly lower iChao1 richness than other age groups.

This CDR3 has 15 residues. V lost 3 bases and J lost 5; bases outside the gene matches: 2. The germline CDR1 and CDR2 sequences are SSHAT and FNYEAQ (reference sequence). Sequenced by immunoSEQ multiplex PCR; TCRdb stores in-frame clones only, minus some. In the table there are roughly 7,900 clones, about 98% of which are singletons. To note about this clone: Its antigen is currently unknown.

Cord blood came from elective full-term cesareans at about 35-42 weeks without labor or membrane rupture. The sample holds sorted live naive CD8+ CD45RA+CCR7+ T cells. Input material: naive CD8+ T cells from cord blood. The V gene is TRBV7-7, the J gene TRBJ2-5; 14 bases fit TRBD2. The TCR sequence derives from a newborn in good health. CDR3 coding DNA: TGTGCCAGCAGCTTGACTAGCGGGGGGGCCGAGACCCAGTACTTC. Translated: CASSLTSGGAETQYF.